This entry lists 10 T cell receptor beta chains sequenced from one sample in a study of PD-L1 blockade in urothelial cancer. Clones were sequenced by immunoSEQ multiplex PCR, and TCRdb holds only the in-frame ones, with some missing. The sample lists tens of thousands of clones, 80% to 85% occurring once. Time point given: pretreatment peripheral blood. The input for sequencing was PBMCs, taken around atezolizumab (anti-PD-L1) treatment. The origin of the receptors is a man aged 55 to 70 with urothelial cancer.

The chain has TRBV19 and TRBJ2-3; TRBD2 matches 8 bases. V shed 1 base, J shed 0 bases, and the junction held 9 bases outside the gene matches. The CDR3 sequence is 18 residues long. Looked up from germline, CDR1 is LNHDA and CDR2 is SQIVND (reference sequence). The CDR3 sequence: CASSIVPISGVSTDTQYF. The CDR3, as DNA: TGTGCCAGTAGTATAGTCCCTATTAGCGGGGTTAGCACAGATACGCAGTATTTT.

This clone was picked up one time. This chain connects TRBV28 to TRBJ2-1; 10 bases map to TRBD2. This CDR3 is built from 15 residues. V gave up 5 bases and J gave up 2 bases; unmatched junction bases: 3. Germline CDR1 and CDR2: MDHEN and SYDVKM. In DNA, the CDR3 is TGTGCCAGCAGTCAAAGCGGGAGGGCCTACAATGAGCAGTTCTTC. Residues: CASSQSGRAYNEQFF.

The V and J genes are TRBV30 and TRBJ1-5; D is perhaps TRBD1 (6 bases). This CDR3 spans 13 amino acids. Germline values: CDR1 GTSNPN, CDR2 SVGIG (reference sequence). V was pared by 4 bases and J by 5 bases, with 12 bases between. This CDR3 is CAWNRDKDQPQHF. In DNA, the CDR3 is TGTGCCTGGAATCGGGACAAAGATCAGCCCCAGCATTTT. Supplemented by reference TRBV30 and TRBJ1-5, the full variable domain reads SQTIHQWPATLVQPVGSPLSLECTVEGTSNPNLYWYRQAAGRGLQLLFYSVGIGQISSEVPQNLSASRPQDRQFILSSKKLLLSDSGFYLCAWNRDKDQPQHFGDGTRLSIL.

The V and J genes are TRBV9 and TRBJ1-4, with a tentative D call TRBD1 (5 bases). This CDR3 is built from 15 residues. Trimming stripped 3 bases from V and 0 bases from J, with 9 bases between. Germline CDR1 reads SGDLS; CDR2 reads YYNGEE. The CDR3 spells CASSEGKSTNEKLFF. The CDR3 DNA follows: TGTGCCAGCAGCGAGGGGAAGTCAACTAATGAAAAACTGTTTTTT.

The chain has TRBV19 and TRBJ1-5; 11 bases are a match to TRBD1. CDR3 length equals 17 residues. V was clipped by 3 bases and J by 1 base; unmatched bases: 5. The germline V gene has CDR1 LNHDA and CDR2 SQIVND (reference sequence). The DNA for the CDR3 is TGTGCCAGTAGTATTAGGACAGGGGGCGAAAGCAATCAGCCCCAGCATTTT. Translated: CASSIRTGGESNQPQHF.

V gene TRBV9 combines with J gene TRBJ2-3; D is perhaps TRBD2 (7 bases). Trimming took off 4 bases at V and 3 bases at J, with 27 bases between the two ends. This CDR3 has 19 residues. Germline V gene data show CDR1 as SGDLS and CDR2 as YYNGEE. The CDR3 region is CASSLPRGAGRPFTDTQYF. The CDR3 coding sequence is TGTGCCAGCAGCTTACCCCGGGGGGCGGGACGACCCTTTACAGATACGCAGTATTTT.

The chain is built from TRBV6-5 and TRBJ2-5, with 8 bases that match TRBD2. This CDR3 contains 14 residues. Per the germline V gene, CDR1 is MNHEY and CDR2 is SVGAGI. V gave up 7 bases and J gave up 8 bases; unmatched junction bases: 12. CDR3 DNA: TGTGCCAGCACTTGGAGCGGGAGAGGTAGTACCCAGTACTTC. It yields the protein CASTWSGRGSTQYF.

The rearrangement uses TRBV2 and TRBJ1-1, with D possibly matching TRBD1 (6 bases). Between the trimmed V and J ends, which lost 2 bases and 5 bases, there was a span of 15 bases. Germline V gene data show CDR1 as SNHLY and CDR2 as FYNNEI. The CDR3 runs 15 residues. CDR3 in DNA: TGTGCCAGCAGTGAATTTGGACGGACAGAGACTGAAGCTTTCTTT. Residues: CASSEFGRTETEAFF.

This clone appeared a few times. Other DNA sequences in this specimen translate into the identical CDR3. The V gene is TRBV15, the J gene TRBJ2-3; maybe TRBD1 (6 bases). The CDR3 totals 15 residues. Germline values: CDR1 LNHNV, CDR2 YYDKDF (reference sequence). Trimming pared 0 bases from V and 3 bases from J, leaving 10 bases between. CDR3: CATSRDRGGTDTQYF. The CDR3 DNA sequence: TGTGCCACCAGCAGAGACAGGGGCGGGACAGATACGCAGTATTTT.

This chain uses TRBV7-8 with TRBJ1-5; a weak D match, TRBD1 (5 bases). The V and J ends lost 6 bases and 2 bases respectively, with 17 bases between them. This CDR3 comprises 16 residues. The germline CDR1 and CDR2 sequences are SGHVS and FQNEAQ. In nucleotides, the CDR3 is TGTGCCAGCAGTAGGGGAGGGGACGGACGCAATCAGCCCCAGCATTTT. This encodes CASSRGGDGRNQPQHF.